This T cell receptor beta chain was identified during a study of molecular identifiers for immune sequencing clone quantification. Study-level information: Replicates partitioned RNA from approximately 20,000 or 98,000 naive CD8 cells into five parts, sequencing four.

TCRdb re-analysed the PCR reads in MiXCR, keeping a single row per CDR3 protein. The sample records 460,000 or so distinct CDR3 sequences, 20% to 25% being singletons. CDR3 length equals 17 residues. V dropped 3 bases and J dropped 5; count of bases not matched to a gene: 12. The germline V gene has CDR1 SNHLY and CDR2 FYNNEI. The TCR comes from a human donor in good health. Some libraries in this study had Jurkat cell RNA spiked in. The chain recombines TRBV2 with TRBJ1-4, with 7 positions matching TRBD1. The sample taken for sequencing was naive CD8+ T cells from blood, with Jurkat cell RNA spiked in. The sample's subset: FACS-sorted CD8+CD4-CCR7+CD45RA+ naive T cells. The CDR3 is CASSDVERDSQNEKLFF. CDR3 coding DNA: TGTGCCAGCAGTGACGTAGAGAGGGACAGCCAGAATGAAAAACTGTTTTTT.